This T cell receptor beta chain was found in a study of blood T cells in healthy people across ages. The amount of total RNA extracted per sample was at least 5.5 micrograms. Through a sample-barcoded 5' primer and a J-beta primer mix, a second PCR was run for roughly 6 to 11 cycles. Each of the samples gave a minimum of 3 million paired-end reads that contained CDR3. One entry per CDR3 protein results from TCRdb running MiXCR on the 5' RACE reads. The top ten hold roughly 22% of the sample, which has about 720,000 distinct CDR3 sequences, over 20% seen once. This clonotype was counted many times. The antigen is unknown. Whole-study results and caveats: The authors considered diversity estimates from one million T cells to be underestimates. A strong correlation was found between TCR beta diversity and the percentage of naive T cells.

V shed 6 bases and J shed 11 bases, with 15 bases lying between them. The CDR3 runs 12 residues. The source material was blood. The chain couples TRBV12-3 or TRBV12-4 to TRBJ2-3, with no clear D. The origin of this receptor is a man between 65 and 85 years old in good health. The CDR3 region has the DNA TGTGCCAGCAGCCCAGACTCTCCGCGGCAGTATTTT. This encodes CASSPDSPRQYF.